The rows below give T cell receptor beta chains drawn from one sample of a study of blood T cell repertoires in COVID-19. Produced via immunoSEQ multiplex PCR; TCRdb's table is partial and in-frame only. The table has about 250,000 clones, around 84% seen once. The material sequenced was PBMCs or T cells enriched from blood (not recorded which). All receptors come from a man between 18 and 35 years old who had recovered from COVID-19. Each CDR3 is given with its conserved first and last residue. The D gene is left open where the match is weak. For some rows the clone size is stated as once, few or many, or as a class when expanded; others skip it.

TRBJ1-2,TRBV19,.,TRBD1,TGTGCCAGTAGCCCCGGGACAGACTATGGCTACACCTTC,CASSPGTDYGYTF
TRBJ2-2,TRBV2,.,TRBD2,TGTGCCAGCAGTGGGCTAGCGGGAACCGGGGAGCTGTTTTTT,CASSGLAGTGELFF
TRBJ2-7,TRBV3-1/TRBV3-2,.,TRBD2,TGTGCCAGCAGCCAAGGTAAACTAGCGGTGAGGGGGCAGTACTTC,CASSQGKLAVRGQYF
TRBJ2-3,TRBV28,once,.,TGTGCCAGCAGTGCCTCCGGGACTCGCACAGATACGCAGTATTTT,CASSASGTRTDTQYF
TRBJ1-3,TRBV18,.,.,TGTGCCAGCTCACCATTATCCGGACAGAACTCTGGAAACACCATATATTTT,CASSPLSGQNSGNTIYF
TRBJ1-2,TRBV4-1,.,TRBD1,TGCGCCAGCAGCCACTACCGACAGGGGACCTATGGCTACACCTTC,CASSHYRQGTYGYTF
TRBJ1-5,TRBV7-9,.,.,TGTGCCAGCAGCTTCTTTTATCAGCCCCAGCATTTT,CASSFFYQPQHF
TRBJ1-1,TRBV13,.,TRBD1,TGTGCCAGCAGCAAGGACAGGTGGAACACTGAAGCTTTCTTT,CASSKDRWNTEAFF
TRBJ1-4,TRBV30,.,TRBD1,TGTGCCTGGAGTGCAGGAACCGGGACAGGGAACGAAAAACTGTTTTTT,CAWSAGTGTGNEKLFF
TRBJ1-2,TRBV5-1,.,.,TGCGCCAGCAGTTCCGACTCAGGGCCCTCTAACTATGGCTACACCTTC,CASSSDSGPSNYGYTF
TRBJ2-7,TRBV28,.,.,TGTGCCAGCAGTTTGGGGCGGAACTACGAGCAGTACTTC,CASSLGRNYEQYF
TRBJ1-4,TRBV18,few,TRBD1,TGTGCCAGCCAACAGGGGACTAATGAAAAACTGTTTTTT,CASQQGTNEKLFF
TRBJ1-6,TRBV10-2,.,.,TGCGCCAGCATGGCGGCAGAAAATTCACCCCTCCACTTT,CASMAAENSPLHF
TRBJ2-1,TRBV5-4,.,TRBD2,TGTGCCAGCAGCTTAAGACTAGCGGGGACCAATGAGCAGTTCTTC,CASSLRLAGTNEQFF
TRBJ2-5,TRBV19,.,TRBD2,TGTGCCAGTAGTCCCTTGGCCGGGGGGGAGACCCAGTACTTC,CASSPLAGGETQYF
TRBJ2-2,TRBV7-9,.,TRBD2,TGTGCCAGCAGCGAAGGGAGGGGATGGAACACCGGGGAGCTGTTTTTT,CASSEGRGWNTGELFF
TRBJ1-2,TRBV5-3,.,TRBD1,TGTGCCAGAAGCTCAGGAACGGGACAGCTCGCTAACTATGGCTACACCTTC,CARSSGTGQLANYGYTF
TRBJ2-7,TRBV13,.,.,TGTGCCAGCAGCTTCGGGACTCTATACGAGCAGTACTTC,CASSFGTLYEQYF
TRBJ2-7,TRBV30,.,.,TGTGCCTGGATACGAGCGGGACACGGTTACGAGCAGTACTTC,CAWIRAGHGYEQYF
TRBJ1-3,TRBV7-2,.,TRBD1,TGTGCCAGCAGCCGGGACAGCTCTGGAAACACCATATATTTT,CASSRDSSGNTIYF
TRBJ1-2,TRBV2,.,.,TGTGCCAGCGGAAGGGGAACCTTTAACCTGTATGGCTACACCTTC,CASGRGTFNLYGYTF
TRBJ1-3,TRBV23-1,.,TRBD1,TGCGCCAGCAGTCAATCGATCTTTCCAGGGGGCGTTTCCGCCTCTGGAAACACCATATATTTT,CASSQSIFPGGVSASGNTIYF
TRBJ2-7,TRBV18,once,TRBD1,TGTGCCAGCTCAACAGGGGCCCGCCCTAATGAGCAGTACTTC,CASSTGARPNEQYF
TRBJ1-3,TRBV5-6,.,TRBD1,TGTGCCAGCGCGCCGAGGGGGCCTGGAAACACCATATATTTT,CASAPRGPGNTIYF
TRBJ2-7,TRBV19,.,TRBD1,TGTGCCAGTAGTAACCGGGACAGCTACGAGCAGTACTTC,CASSNRDSYEQYF
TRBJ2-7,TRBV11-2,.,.,TGTGCCAGCAGCTTAGGTTACAGCTCCTACGAGCAGTACTTC,CASSLGYSSYEQYF
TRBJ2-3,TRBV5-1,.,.,TGCGCCAGCAGCGGTGGACAGTCTCGAGTGGAGTTGTGGGGAGATACGCAGTATTTT,CASSGGQSRVELWGDTQYF
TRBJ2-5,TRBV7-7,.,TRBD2,TGTGCTAGCAGCACCGGGACTAGCGGGGAGACCCAGTACTTC,CASSTGTSGETQYF
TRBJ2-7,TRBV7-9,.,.,TGTGCCAGCAGCTTATTAGGACAGCCCTACGAGCAGTACTTC,CASSLLGQPYEQYF
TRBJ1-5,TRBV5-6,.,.,TGTGCCAGCAGCGCCGGAGGTAATCAGCCCCAGCATTTT,CASSAGGNQPQHF
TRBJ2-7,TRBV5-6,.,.,TGTGCCAGCAGCGACGGGACTGCCTACGAGCAGTACTTC,CASSDGTAYEQYF
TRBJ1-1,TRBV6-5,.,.,TGTGCCAGCGTAAGGGGCGCATTCACTGAAGCTTTCTTT,CASVRGAFTEAFF
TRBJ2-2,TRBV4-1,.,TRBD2,TGCGCCAGCAGCCTCCCGGGACTAGCGGGACGTGTGGACACCGGGGAGCTGTTTTTT,CASSLPGLAGRVDTGELFF
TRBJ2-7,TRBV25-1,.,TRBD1,TGTGCCAGCAGTGTTCTACAGGGGAGCGAGCAGTACTTC,CASSVLQGSEQYF
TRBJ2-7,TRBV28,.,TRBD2,TGTGCCAGCAGTCCCTCACTAGCGGGAGGGCCTTACGAGCAGTACTTC,CASSPSLAGGPYEQYF
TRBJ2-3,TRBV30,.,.,TGTGCCTGGAGTGTTAAGGGGTCAGATACGCAGTATTTT,CAWSVKGSDTQYF
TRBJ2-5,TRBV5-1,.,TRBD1,TGCGCCAGCAGCTTGGTGGGGACAGGGGAAGAGACCCAGTACTTC,CASSLVGTGEETQYF
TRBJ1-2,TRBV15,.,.,TGTGCCACCAGCAGAGAGCGGGGGGGGGTCTATGGCTACACCTTC,CATSRERGGVYGYTF
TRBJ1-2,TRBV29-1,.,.,TGCAGCGTTGGAGGGGAGGACTATGGCTACACCTTC,CSVGGEDYGYTF
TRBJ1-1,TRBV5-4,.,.,TGTGCCAGCAGCTTGGTGGGAGACCCCACTGAAGCTTTCTTT,CASSLVGDPTEAFF
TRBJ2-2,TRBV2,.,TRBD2,TGTGCCAGCGTTTCCAGCGGGGGGAACACCGGGGAGCTGTTTTTT,CASVSSGGNTGELFF
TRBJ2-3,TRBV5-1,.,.,TGCGCCAGCAGCTTGCAGGCCTTGCCCACAGATACGCAGTATTTT,CASSLQALPTDTQYF
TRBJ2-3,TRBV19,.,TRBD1,TGTGCCAGTAGTCCAATAGGAGGGACAGGGGGAAACACAGATACGCAGTATTTT,CASSPIGGTGGNTDTQYF
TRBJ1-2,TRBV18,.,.,TGTGCCAGCTCACCAACTCAAGGGGTTCGGCATGGCTACACCTTC,CASSPTQGVRHGYTF
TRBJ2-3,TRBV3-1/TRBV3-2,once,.,TGTGCCAGCAGCCAATCGGGGGACACGCAGTATTTT,CASSQSGDTQYF
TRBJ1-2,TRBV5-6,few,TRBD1,TGTGCCAGCAGCCCGCACAGGGGACAGGGGCTTTATGGCTACACCTTC,CASSPHRGQGLYGYTF
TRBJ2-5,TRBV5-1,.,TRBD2,TGCGCCAGCAGCTTGGCCGGACTAGCGGGGGGGACGGTCCAAGAGACCCAGTACTTC,CASSLAGLAGGTVQETQYF
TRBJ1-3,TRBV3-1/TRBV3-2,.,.,TGTGCCAGCAGCCCTGTTGGAAACACCATATATTTT,CASSPVGNTIYF
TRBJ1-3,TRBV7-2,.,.,TGTGCCAGCAGCTTAGTGCCAGGGGCCTCTGGAAACACCATATATTTT,CASSLVPGASGNTIYF
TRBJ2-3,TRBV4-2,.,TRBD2,TGTGCCAGCAGCCAATCAATAGCGGGAGACACAGATACGCAGTATTTT,CASSQSIAGDTDTQYF
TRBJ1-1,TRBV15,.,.,TGTGCCACCAGCAGACAGGGCACTGAAGCTTTCTTT,CATSRQGTEAFF
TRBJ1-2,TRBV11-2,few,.,TGTGCCAGCAGCTTTACTAGAACAGCCAACTATGGCTACACCTTC,CASSFTRTANYGYTF
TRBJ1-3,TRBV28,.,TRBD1,TGTGCCAGCAGTCCGGACAGGCCTATCTCTGGAAACACCATATATTTT,CASSPDRPISGNTIYF
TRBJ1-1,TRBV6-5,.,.,TGTGCCAGCATGCAGGTCACTGAAGCTTTCTTT,CASMQVTEAFF
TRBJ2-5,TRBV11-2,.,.,TGTGCCAGCAGCCACGACCGAGGAGGCGAGAGGGAGACCCAGTACTTC,CASSHDRGGERETQYF
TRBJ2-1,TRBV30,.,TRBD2,TGTGCCTGGACCCCGTCGGGCGGGAGGGCCCATGAGCAGTTCTTC,CAWTPSGGRAHEQFF
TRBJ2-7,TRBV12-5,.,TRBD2,TGTGCTAGTGGTTTGGTACCTGGCGGACTAGCGGGAGAGAGGGGCTCCTACGAGCAGTACTTC,CASGLVPGGLAGERGSYEQYF